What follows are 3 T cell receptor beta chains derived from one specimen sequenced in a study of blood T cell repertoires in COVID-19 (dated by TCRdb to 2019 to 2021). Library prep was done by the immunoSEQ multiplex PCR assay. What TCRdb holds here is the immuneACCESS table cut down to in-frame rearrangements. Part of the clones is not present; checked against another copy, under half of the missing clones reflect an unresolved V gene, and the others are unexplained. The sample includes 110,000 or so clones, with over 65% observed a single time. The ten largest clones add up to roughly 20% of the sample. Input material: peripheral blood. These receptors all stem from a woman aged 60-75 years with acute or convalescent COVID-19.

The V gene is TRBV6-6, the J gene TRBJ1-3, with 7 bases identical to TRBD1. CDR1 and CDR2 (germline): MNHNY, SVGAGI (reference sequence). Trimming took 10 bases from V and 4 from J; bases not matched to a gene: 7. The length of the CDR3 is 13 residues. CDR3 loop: CATDDRVGNTIYF. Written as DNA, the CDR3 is TGTGCCACCGACGACAGGGTCGGAAACACCATATATTTT.

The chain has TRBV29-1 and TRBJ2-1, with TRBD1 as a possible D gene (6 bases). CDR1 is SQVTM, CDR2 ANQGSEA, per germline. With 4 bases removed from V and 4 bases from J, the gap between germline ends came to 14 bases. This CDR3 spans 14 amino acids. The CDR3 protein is CSVGDRGQYNEQFF. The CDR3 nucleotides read TGCAGCGTTGGAGATCGAGGACAGTACAATGAGCAGTTCTTC.

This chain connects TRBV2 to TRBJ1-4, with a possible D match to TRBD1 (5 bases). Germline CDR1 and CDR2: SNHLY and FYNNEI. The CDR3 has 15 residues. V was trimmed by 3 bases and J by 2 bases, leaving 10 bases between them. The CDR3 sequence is CASSDRAGTNEKLFF. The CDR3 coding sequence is TGTGCCAGCAGTGACAGGGCTGGCACTAATGAAAAACTGTTTTTT.